The 27 T cell receptor beta chains in this list originate from one sample, sequenced in a study of blood T cell repertoires in COVID-19. This table comes from immunoSEQ multiplex PCR, and its TCRdb copy is limited to in-frame clones, with some not included. Among about 200,000 clones listed, 85% were seen once. Input material: peripheral blood. The receptors here all came from a man in his fifties or sixties with COVID-19, enrolled during active disease.

The CDR3, as DNA: TGTGCCAGCAGCTTAGGGCTGGGCGACACCGGGGAGCTGTTTTTT. Protein product: CASSLGLGDTGELFF. This chain connects TRBV7-8 to TRBJ2-2; no firm D call. The length of the CDR3 is 15 residues. CDR1 SGHVS and CDR2 FQNEAQ come from the germline V gene. V gave up 1 base and J gave up 3 bases, with 9 bases separating them. Full variable domain (rest looked up from reference TRBV7-8 and TRBJ2-2): GAGVSQSPRYKVAKRGQDVALRCDPISGHVSLFWYQQALGQGPEFLTYFQNEAQLDKSGLPSDRFFAERPEGSVSTLKIQRTQQEDSAVYLCASSLGLGDTGELFFGEGSRLTVL.

The gene calls are TRBV10-1 and TRBJ2-1, with 10 bases identical to TRBD2. Germline-derived CDR1 and CDR2 are WNHNN and SYGVQD (reference sequence). Trimming cost V 4 bases and J 5 bases; bases outside gene matches: 2. The CDR3 loop spans 14 amino acids. The CDR3 region has the DNA TGCGCCAGCAGTGGGGGACTAGCGAACAATGAGCAGTTCTTC. Residues: CASSGGLANNEQFF.

J is TRBJ1-3 and V is TRBV12-5; the D gene is possibly TRBD1 (5 bases). The CDR3 sequence is 15 residues long. Trimming pared 0 bases from V and 1 base from J, leaving 7 bases between. The germline CDR1 and CDR2 sequences are LGHNT and FRNRAP. CDR3 protein: CASGLVGDSGNTIYF. CDR3 in DNA: TGTGCTAGTGGTTTGGTAGGGGATTCTGGAAACACCATATATTTT.

V usage is TRBV7-3 and J usage is TRBJ1-6; TRBD1 might be the D (6 bases). This CDR3 region has 13 residues. Germline CDR1 reads SGHTA; CDR2 reads FQGTGA. V was clipped by 5 bases and J by 9 bases, with 11 bases between them. The CDR3 loop is CASSLQQGSPLHF. The CDR3, as DNA: TGTGCCAGCAGCCTCCAACAGGGTTCACCCCTCCACTTT.

This clone was detected a few times. The CDR3 sequence: CASSLTQGENEAFF. CDR3 nucleotide sequence: TGTGCCAGCAGCTTAACCCAGGGGGAGAATGAAGCTTTCTTT. The chain links TRBV7-9 to TRBJ1-1; 7 nucleotides line up with TRBD1. This CDR3 contains 14 residues. Looked up from germline, CDR1 is SEHNR and CDR2 is FQNEAQ (reference sequence). V shed 2 bases, J shed 7 bases, and the junction held 7 bases outside the gene matches.

The chain recombines TRBV27 with TRBJ1-6; unclear D gene. This CDR3 spans 13 amino acids. The germline V gene has CDR1 MNHEY and CDR2 SMNVEV (reference sequence). V dropped 6 bases and J dropped 7 bases, with 10 bases sitting between them. The CDR3 loop reads CASSQIQNSPLHF. For the CDR3, the DNA is TGTGCCAGCAGCCAAATCCAAAATTCACCCCTCCACTTT.

The genes are TRBV12-5 and TRBJ1-1; D is unclear. CDR1 and CDR2 (germline): LGHNT, FRNRAP. The CDR3 spans 14 residues. The germline V and J ends were trimmed by 0 bases and 3 bases, with 8 bases remaining between them. CDR3 residues: CASGLVAGYTEAFF. The CDR3 nucleotides read TGTGCTAGTGGTTTGGTGGCAGGCTACACTGAAGCTTTCTTT.

This chain connects TRBV6-6 to TRBJ1-3, with a tentative D call TRBD1 (6 bases). V lost 4 bases to trimming and J lost 4 bases, with 14 bases between them. This CDR3 has 15 residues. The germline gives CDR1 MNHNY, CDR2 SVGAGI (reference sequence). The CDR3 bases are TGTGCCAGCAGTTCTTCAGGGGTGACCGGAAACACCATATATTTT. The encoded protein is CASSSSGVTGNTIYF.

The chain employs TRBV15 and TRBJ2-3, with D unclear. V lost 5 bases and J 2 bases, leaving 14 bases between the germline ends. Germline V gives CDR1 LNHNV, CDR2 YYDKDF (reference sequence). This CDR3 comprises 15 residues. The CDR3 DNA follows: TGTGCCACCAGCCCTCCGGGTATCCTCACAGATACGCAGTATTTT. The encoded protein is CATSPPGILTDTQYF. The variable domain in full, with the rest retrieved from reference TRBV15 and TRBJ2-3, is DAMVIQNPRYQVTQFGKPVTLSCSQTLNHNVMYWYQQKSSQAPKLLFHYYDKDFNNEADTPDNFQSRRPNTSFCFLDIRSPGLGDTAMYLCATSPPGILTDTQYFGPGTRLTVL.

A note on this clone: A junction end diverges from the germline sequence, so it may reflect a read error. The V call is TRBV7-8, the J call TRBJ1-5, with D maybe TRBD1 (6 bases). Germline CDR1 SGHVS, CDR2 FQNEAQ. The CDR3 spans 14 residues. CDR3 in amino acids: CASRLGATNQPQHF. In DNA form, the CDR3 reads TGTGCCAGCCGCTTGGGGGCTACGAATCAGCCCCAGCATTTT.

The chain couples TRBV25-1 to TRBJ2-7, with D possibly being TRBD2 (5 bases). This CDR3 is built from 13 residues. Germline-derived CDR1 and CDR2 are MGHDK and SYGVNS. Between the trimmed V and J ends, which lost 5 bases and 0 bases, there was a span of 8 bases. Here the CDR3 reads CASSRGSSYEQYF. In nucleotides, the CDR3 is TGTGCCAGCAGTAGAGGGAGCTCCTACGAGCAGTACTTC.

This clone occurred once. The J gene is TRBJ2-3, the V gene TRBV19; 7 nucleotides match TRBD1. Germline V gene data show CDR1 as LNHDA and CDR2 as SQIVND (reference sequence). The CDR3 is made up of 14 amino acids. V dropped 7 bases and J dropped 3; count of bases not matched to a gene: 7. This CDR3 reads CASNDRVSTDTQYF. CDR3 DNA sequence: TGTGCCAGTAACGACAGGGTATCGACAGATACGCAGTATTTT.

The chain combines TRBV7-2 with TRBJ2-1; a possible D gene is TRBD2 (5 bases). Looked up from germline, CDR1 is SGHTA and CDR2 is FQGNSA. This CDR3 comprises 14 residues. V dropped 3 bases and J dropped 6 bases, with 12 bases sitting between them. CDR3 bases: TGTGCCAGCAGCTTCCCGGCGAGGGCCAATGAGCAGTTCTTC. This encodes CASSFPARANEQFF. The whole variable domain, remainder taken from reference TRBV7-2 and TRBJ2-1, is GAGVSQSPSNKVTEKGKDVELRCDPISGHTALYWYRQSLGQGLEFLIYFQGNSAPDKSGLPSDRFSAERTGGSVSTLTIQRTQQEDSAVYLCASSFPARANEQFFGPGTRLTVL.

The J gene is TRBJ2-1, the V gene TRBV2; 7 nucleotides agree with TRBD1. J was trimmed by 6 bases and V by 4 bases; bases with no gene match: 0. Per the germline V gene, CDR1 is SNHLY and CDR2 is FYNNEI. There are 12 residues in the CDR3. The CDR3: CASSAGGNEQFF. CDR3 coding DNA: TGTGCCAGCAGTGCAGGGGGCAATGAGCAGTTCTTC.

This chain links TRBV6-5 with TRBJ1-4, with D perhaps TRBD1 (5 bases). V lost 0 bases and J 10 bases, leaving 9 bases between the germline ends. Germline V CDR1 and CDR2: MNHEY, SVGAGI. The CDR3 has 13 residues. The CDR3 is CASSYSGGSKLFF. The CDR3 bases are TGTGCCAGCAGTTACTCGGGGGGTTCAAAACTGTTTTTT.

This rearrangement joins TRBV6-5 to TRBJ2-1, with D perhaps matching TRBD2 (5 bases). V lost 7 bases and J 3 bases, leaving 10 bases between the germline ends. CDR3 length: 13 residues. CDR1 and CDR2 (germline): MNHEY, SVGAGI. The CDR3 loop is CASTRENYNEQFF. The CDR3, as DNA: TGTGCCAGCACAAGGGAGAACTACAATGAGCAGTTCTTC.

The CDR3 loop reads CASSPGLAWGYQETQYF. The CDR3 DNA sequence: TGTGCCAGCAGCCCGGGACTAGCTTGGGGGTACCAAGAGACCCAGTACTTC. V and J are TRBV7-9 and TRBJ2-5, with TRBD2 matching over 9 bases. The V gene's germline CDR1 is SEHNR and CDR2 FQNEAQ (reference sequence). V dropped 5 bases and J dropped 0; count of bases not matched to a gene: 10. The CDR3 consists of 17 residues. The variable domain in full, with the rest retrieved from reference TRBV7-9 and TRBJ2-5, is DTGVSQNPRHKITKRGQNVTFRCDPISEHNRLYWYRQTLGQGPEFLTYFQNEAQLEKSRLLSDRFSAERPKGSFSTLEIQRTEQGDSAMYLCASSPGLAWGYQETQYFGPGTRLLVL.

This sequence joins TRBV6-5 and TRBJ1-2; 9 positions match TRBD1. The germline gives CDR1 MNHEY, CDR2 SVGAGI. The trim removed 8 bases at V and 2 bases at J, leaving 3 bases unmatched. The CDR3 spans 13 residues. The CDR3 loop reads CASQGQGNYGYTF. Written as DNA, the CDR3 is TGTGCCAGCCAGGGACAGGGAAACTATGGCTACACCTTC.

The rearrangement uses TRBV24-1 and TRBJ2-5; D perhaps matches TRBD2 (6 bases). CDR1 and CDR2 (germline): KGHDR, SFDVKD. The CDR3 length is 15 residues. V lost 1 base to trimming and J lost 5 bases, with 13 bases between them. This CDR3 reads CATSDFKSGRETQYF. For the CDR3, the DNA is TGTGCCACCAGTGATTTCAAGTCAGGGAGGGAGACCCAGTACTTC.

The V call is TRBV10-3, the J call TRBJ1-2; D is possibly TRBD1 (5 bases). CDR3 length equals 16 residues. Germline V gene sequence: CDR1 ENHRY, CDR2 SYGVKD. Trimming left V 0 bases short and J 5 bases short, with 16 bases between. Written as DNA, the CDR3 is TGTGCCATCAGTGAGTCGCCGGACACCACAAATTATGGCTACACCTTC. Amino acids: CAISESPDTTNYGYTF.

The V call is TRBV7-9, the J call TRBJ2-5; TRBD2 matches 9 bases. Germline V CDR1 and CDR2: SEHNR, FQNEAQ (reference sequence). The CDR3 is 16 amino acids. The V gene end was trimmed by 5 bases and the J gene end by 4 bases; junction bases not matched to a gene: 11. The CDR3 is CASSPRGSGRGETQYF. DNA of the CDR3: TGTGCCAGCAGCCCCCGTGGTAGCGGGAGAGGAGAGACCCAGTACTTC.

The V call is TRBV5-6, the J call TRBJ2-4; TRBD1 might be the D (6 bases). Germline V lookup: CDR1 SGHDT, CDR2 YYEEEE. The CDR3 consists of 17 residues. Between the trimmed V and J ends, which lost 5 bases and 0 bases, there was a span of 18 bases. The CDR3 here is CASSQRAGALAKNIQYF. The CDR3 bases are TGTGCCAGCAGTCAGAGGGCAGGGGCCCTAGCCAAAAACATTCAGTACTTC.

The chain employs TRBV5-1 and TRBJ1-5; TRBD1 might be the D (5 bases). The CDR3 length is 15 residues. Trimming pared 6 bases from V and 6 bases from J, leaving 19 bases between. Germline lookup yields CDR1 SGHRS and CDR2 YFSETQ. The CDR3 spells CASTLGHLRSQPQHF. In DNA, the CDR3 is TGCGCCAGCACCCTGGGGCACCTACGGAGTCAGCCCCAGCATTTT.

J is TRBJ1-1 and V is TRBV19, with TRBD1 matching 8 bases. With V trimmed by 7 bases and J by 0 bases, 7 bases remained unmatched. The V gene's germline CDR1 is LNHDA and CDR2 SQIVND (reference sequence). The CDR3 extends over 15 amino acids. CDR3 loop: CASTIQGAVNTEAFF. CDR3 bases: TGTGCCAGTACCATTCAGGGGGCGGTGAACACTGAAGCTTTCTTT. Full variable domain (outside the CDR3, taken from reference TRBV19 and TRBJ1-1): DGGITQSPKYLFRKEGQNVTLSCEQNLNHDAMYWYRQDPGQGLRLIYYSQIVNDFQKGDIAEGYSVSREKKESFPLTVTSAQKNPTAFYLCASTIQGAVNTEAFFGQGTRLTVV.

V usage is TRBV28 and J usage is TRBJ2-7; D possibly corresponds to TRBD1 (5 bases). Germline V gene lookup returns CDR1 MDHEN and CDR2 SYDVKM. The V gene lost 5 bases and the J gene lost 1 base, with 12 bases spanning the gap. This CDR3 region has 14 residues. The CDR3 here is CASSPPTVSYEQYF. In DNA, the CDR3 is TGTGCCAGCAGTCCCCCGACAGTTTCCTACGAGCAGTACTTC.

Worth noting for this clone: The sample has other DNA sequences that encode this CDR3 too. The V gene is TRBV29-1, the J gene TRBJ1-1, with unresolved D. The CDR3 is 11 amino acids. Deletions cut 3 bases from V and 1 base from J, with 3 bases between. Germline V gene sequence: CDR1 SQVTM, CDR2 ANQGSEA. CDR3 coding DNA: TGCAGCGTTGACAGGAACACTGAAGCTTTCTTT. Translation gives CSVDRNTEAFF.

The chain uses TRBV7-2 and TRBJ1-5, with D possibly being TRBD1 (5 bases). The CDR3 has 13 amino acids. V lost 1 base and J 6 bases, leaving 7 bases between the germline ends. CDR1 and CDR2 (germline): SGHTA, FQGNSA. CDR3 loop: CASSLERGQPQHF. The CDR3 coding sequence is TGTGCCAGCAGCTTAGAAAGGGGTCAGCCCCAGCATTTT.